Listed here is a single TCR beta chain. Through a sample-barcoded 5' primer and a J-beta primer mix, a second PCR was run for roughly 6 to 12 cycles. TCRdb fed the 5' RACE reads into MiXCR, producing one record per CDR3 protein. The data show roughly 1.5 million distinct CDR3 sequences, with approximately 43% seen just once and more than 4% held by the top ten. This sample stems from a study of blood T cells in healthy people across ages. The CDR3 loop spans 16 amino acids. Germline-derived CDR1 and CDR2 are MNHEY and SMNVEV (reference sequence). Deletions cut 2 bases from V and 5 bases from J, with 15 bases between.

The TCR was taken from a woman aged 18 to 35 in good health. The chain employs TRBV27 and TRBJ2-2; a possible D gene is TRBD2 (7 bases). Sequencing input: blood. The CDR3 DNA sequence: TGTGCCAGCAGTTTACGAGGGGGGGCGGTGACCGGGGAGCTGTTTTTT. As protein: CASSLRGGAVTGELFF.